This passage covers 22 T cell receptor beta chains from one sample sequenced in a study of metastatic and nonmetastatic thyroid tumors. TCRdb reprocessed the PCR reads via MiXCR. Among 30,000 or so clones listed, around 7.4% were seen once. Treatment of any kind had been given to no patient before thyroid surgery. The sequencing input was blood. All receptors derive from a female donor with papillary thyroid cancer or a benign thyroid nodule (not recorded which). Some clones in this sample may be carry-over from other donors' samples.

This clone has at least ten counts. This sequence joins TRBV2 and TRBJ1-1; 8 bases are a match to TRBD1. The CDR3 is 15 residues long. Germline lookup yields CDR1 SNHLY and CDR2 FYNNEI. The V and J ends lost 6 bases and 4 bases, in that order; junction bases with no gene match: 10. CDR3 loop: CASRSGTGYFTEAFF. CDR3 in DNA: TGTGCCAGCAGGTCCGGGACAGGTTATTTCACTGAAGCTTTCTTT.

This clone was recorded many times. The CDR3, as DNA: TGTGCCAGCAGCTTAGCGGGGGGCACCGGGGAGCTGTTTTTT. Its translation: CASSLAGGTGELFF. This rearrangement joins TRBV7-9 to TRBJ2-2; a possible D gene is TRBD2 (6 bases). The CDR3 contains 14 residues. V lost 0 bases to trimming and J lost 4 bases, with 6 bases between them. Germline V lookup: CDR1 SEHNR, CDR2 FQNEAQ (reference sequence).

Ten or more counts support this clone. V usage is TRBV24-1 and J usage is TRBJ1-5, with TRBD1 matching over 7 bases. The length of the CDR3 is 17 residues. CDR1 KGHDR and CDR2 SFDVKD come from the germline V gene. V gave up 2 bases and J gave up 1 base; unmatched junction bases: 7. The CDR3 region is CATSDSSRTGSNQPQHF. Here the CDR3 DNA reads TGTGCCACCAGTGATTCCTCTAGGACAGGAAGCAATCAGCCCCAGCATTTT.

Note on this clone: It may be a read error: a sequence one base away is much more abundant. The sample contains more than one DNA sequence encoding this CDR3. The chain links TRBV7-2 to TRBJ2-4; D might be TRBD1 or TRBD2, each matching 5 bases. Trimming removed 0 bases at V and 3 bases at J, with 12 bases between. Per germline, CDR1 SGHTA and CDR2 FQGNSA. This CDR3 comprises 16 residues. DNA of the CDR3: TGTGCCAGCAGCTTAGCCAGGGAGTTCGGCAAAAACATTCAGTACTTC. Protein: CASSLAREFGKNIQYF.

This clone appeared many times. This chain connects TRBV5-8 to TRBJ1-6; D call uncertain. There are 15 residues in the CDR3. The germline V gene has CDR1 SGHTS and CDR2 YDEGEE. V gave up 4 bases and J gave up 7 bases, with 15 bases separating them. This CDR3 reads CASSQRAVKNSPLHF. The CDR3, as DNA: TGTGCCAGCAGCCAGCGCGCAGTGAAAAATTCACCCCTCCACTTT.

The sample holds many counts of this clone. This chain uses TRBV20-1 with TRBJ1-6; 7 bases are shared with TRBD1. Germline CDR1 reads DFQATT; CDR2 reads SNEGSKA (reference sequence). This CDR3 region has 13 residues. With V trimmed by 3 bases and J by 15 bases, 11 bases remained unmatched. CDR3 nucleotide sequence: TGCAGTGCTAGGAGCTCACAGGGGATCGGCCTCCACTTT. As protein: CSARSSQGIGLHF.

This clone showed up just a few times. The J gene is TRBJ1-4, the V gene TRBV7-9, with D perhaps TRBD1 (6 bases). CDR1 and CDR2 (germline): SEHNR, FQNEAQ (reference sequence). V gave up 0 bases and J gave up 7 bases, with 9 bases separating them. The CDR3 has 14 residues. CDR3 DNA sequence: TGTGCCAGCAGCTTAGCAGGGGGAGGTGAAAAACTGTTTTTT. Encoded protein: CASSLAGGGEKLFF.

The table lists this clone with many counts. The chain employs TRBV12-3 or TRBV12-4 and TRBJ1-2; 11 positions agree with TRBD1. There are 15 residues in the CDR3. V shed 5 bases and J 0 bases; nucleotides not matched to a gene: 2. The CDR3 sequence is CASSLGQGANYGYTF. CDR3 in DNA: TGTGCCAGCAGTCTGGGACAGGGGGCTAACTATGGCTACACCTTC.

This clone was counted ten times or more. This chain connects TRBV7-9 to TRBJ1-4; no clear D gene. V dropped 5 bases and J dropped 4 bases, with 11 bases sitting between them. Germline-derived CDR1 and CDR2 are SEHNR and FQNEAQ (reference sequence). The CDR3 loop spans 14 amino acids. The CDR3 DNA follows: TGTGCCAGCAGCCTAAAAACACTTAATGAAAAACTGTTTTTT. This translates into CASSLKTLNEKLFF.

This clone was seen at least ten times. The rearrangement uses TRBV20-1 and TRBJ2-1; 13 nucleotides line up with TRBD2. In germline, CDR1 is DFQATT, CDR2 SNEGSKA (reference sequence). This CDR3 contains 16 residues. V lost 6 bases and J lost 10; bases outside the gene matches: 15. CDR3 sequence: CSAQPRTSGGWVEQFF. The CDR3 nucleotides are TGCAGTGCCCAGCCCCGGACTAGCGGGGGCTGGGTGGAGCAGTTCTTC.

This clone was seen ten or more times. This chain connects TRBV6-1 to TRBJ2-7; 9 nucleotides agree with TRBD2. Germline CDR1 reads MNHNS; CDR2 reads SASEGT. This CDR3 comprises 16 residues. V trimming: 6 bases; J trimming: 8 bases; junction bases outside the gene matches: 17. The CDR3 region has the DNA TGTGCCAGCAGCCCTCTAGGGGGGCGGGGGGGCCAAAAGCAGTACTTC. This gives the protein CASSPLGGRGGQKQYF.

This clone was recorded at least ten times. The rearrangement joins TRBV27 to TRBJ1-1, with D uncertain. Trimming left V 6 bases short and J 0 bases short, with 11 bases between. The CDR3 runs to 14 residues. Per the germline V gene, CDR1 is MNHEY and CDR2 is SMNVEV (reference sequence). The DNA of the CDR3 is TGTGCCAGCAGCCCCATTACAGTGAACACTGAAGCTTTCTTT. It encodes CASSPITVNTEAFF.

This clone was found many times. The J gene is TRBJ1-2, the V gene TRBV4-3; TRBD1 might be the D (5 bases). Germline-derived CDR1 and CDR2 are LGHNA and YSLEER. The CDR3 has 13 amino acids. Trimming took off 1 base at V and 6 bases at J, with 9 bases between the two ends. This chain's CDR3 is CASSQGGSDGYTF. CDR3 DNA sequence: TGCGCCAGCAGCCAAGGGGGGTCCGATGGCTACACCTTC.

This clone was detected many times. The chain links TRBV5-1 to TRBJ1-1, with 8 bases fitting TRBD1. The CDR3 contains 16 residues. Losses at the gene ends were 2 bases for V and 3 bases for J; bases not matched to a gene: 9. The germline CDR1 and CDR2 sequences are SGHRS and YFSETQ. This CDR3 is CASSFGTGTSDTEAFF. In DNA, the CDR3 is TGCGCCAGCAGCTTTGGGACAGGTACGTCGGACACTGAAGCTTTCTTT.

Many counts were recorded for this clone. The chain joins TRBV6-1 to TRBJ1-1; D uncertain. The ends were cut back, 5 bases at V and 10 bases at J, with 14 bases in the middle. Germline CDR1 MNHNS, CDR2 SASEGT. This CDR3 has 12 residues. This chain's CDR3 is CASSIREGRAFF. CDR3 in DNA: TGTGCCAGCAGTATTCGGGAGGGCCGAGCTTTCTTT.

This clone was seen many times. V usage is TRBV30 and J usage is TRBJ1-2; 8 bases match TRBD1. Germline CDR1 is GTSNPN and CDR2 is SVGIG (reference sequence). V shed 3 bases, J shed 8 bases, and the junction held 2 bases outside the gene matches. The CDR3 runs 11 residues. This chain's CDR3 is CAWRTGVGYTF. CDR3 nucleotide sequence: TGTGCCTGGAGGACAGGGGTCGGCTACACCTTC.

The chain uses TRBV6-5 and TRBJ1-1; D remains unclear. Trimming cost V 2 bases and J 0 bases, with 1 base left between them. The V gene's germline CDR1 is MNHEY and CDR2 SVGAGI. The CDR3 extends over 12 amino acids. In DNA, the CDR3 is TGTGCCAGCAGTTACATGAACACTGAAGCTTTCTTT. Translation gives CASSYMNTEAFF.

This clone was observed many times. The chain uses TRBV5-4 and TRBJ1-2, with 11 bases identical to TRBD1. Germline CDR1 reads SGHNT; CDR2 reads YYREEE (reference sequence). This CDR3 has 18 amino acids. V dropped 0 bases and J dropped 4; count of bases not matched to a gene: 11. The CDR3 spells CASSLVGQGASGGYGYTF. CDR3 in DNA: TGTGCCAGCAGCTTGGTCGGACAGGGGGCGAGTGGAGGCTATGGCTACACCTTC. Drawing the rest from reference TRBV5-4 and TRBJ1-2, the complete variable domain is ETGVTQSPTHLIKTRGQQVTLRCSSQSGHNTVSWYQQALGQGPQFIFQYYREEENGRGNFPPRFSGLQFPNYSSELNVNALELDDSALYLCASSLVGQGASGGYGYTFGSGTRLTVV.

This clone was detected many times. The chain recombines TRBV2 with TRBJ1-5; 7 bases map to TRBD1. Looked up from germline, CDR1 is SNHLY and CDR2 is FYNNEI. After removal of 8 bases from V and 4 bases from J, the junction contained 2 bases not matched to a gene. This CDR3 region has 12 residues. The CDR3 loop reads CASRDSNQPQHF. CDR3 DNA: TGTGCCAGCCGGGACAGTAATCAGCCCCAGCATTTT.

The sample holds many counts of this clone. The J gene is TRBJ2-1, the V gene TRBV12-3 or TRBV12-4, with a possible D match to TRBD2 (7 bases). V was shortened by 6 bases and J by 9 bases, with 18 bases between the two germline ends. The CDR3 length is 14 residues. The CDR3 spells CASSRRLGGPEQFF. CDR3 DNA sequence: TGTGCCAGCAGCCGAAGATTGGGGGGGCCTGAGCAGTTCTTC.

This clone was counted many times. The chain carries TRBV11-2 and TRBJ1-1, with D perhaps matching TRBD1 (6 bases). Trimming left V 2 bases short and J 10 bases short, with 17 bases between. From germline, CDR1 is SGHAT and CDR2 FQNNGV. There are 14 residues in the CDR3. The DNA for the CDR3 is TGTGCCAGCAGCTTACCGCGACAGGCCTTTGGAGCTTTCTTT. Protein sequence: CASSLPRQAFGAFF.

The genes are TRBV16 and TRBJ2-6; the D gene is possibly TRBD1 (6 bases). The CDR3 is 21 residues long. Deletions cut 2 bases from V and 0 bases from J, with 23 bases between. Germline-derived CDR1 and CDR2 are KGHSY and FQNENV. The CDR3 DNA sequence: TGTGCCAGCAGCCAACGGTCTGGGTACAGGGTCTTACTCTCTGGGGCCAACGTCCTGACTTTC. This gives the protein CASSQRSGYRVLLSGANVLTF.